This TCR beta chain was sequenced in a study of CD8 T cells in Susac syndrome. The authors reverse transcribed 0.5 to 1 ug RNA with random hexamers. Each CDR3 protein is one row after TCRdb ran MiXCR on the immunoSEQ multiplex PCR reads. In the table there are approximately 210,000 distinct CDR3 sequences, 85% to 95% of which are singletons. The V end was cut by 0 bases, the J end by 5 bases, with 8 bases between. CDR1 is SGDLS and CDR2 is YYNGEE in the germline V gene. CDR3 size: 13 residues. The receptor comes from a human donor with Susac syndrome. The chain combines TRBV9 with TRBJ1-1, with no clear D. Sequenced sample: CD4+ T cells from PBMCs. The CDR3 DNA sequence: TGTGCCAGCAGCGTAGTAGCGGGGACTGAAGCTTTCTTT. As protein: CASSVVAGTEAFF.